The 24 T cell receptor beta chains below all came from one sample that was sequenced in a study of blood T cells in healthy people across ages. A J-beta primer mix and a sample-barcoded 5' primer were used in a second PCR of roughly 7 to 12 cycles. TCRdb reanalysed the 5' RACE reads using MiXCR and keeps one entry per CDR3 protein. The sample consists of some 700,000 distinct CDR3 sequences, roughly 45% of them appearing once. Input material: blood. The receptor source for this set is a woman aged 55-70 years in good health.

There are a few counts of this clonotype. CDR3 in amino acids: CASNGLAGLSSYEQYF. The DNA of the CDR3 is TGTGCCAGCAACGGACTAGCGGGTCTTAGCTCCTACGAGCAGTACTTC. V gene TRBV6-2 or TRBV6-3 combines with J gene TRBJ2-7; 11 positions agree with TRBD2. The V gene end was trimmed by 7 bases and the J gene end by 0 bases; junction bases not matched to a gene: 8. Germline V gene lookup returns CDR1 MNHEY and CDR2 SVGEGT. The CDR3 extends over 16 amino acids.

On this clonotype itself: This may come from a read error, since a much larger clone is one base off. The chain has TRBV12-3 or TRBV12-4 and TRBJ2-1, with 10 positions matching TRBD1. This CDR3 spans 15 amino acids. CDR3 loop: CASRGWDRGYNERFF. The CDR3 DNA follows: TGTGCCAGCAGGGGGTGGGACAGGGGATACAATGAGCGGTTCTTC.

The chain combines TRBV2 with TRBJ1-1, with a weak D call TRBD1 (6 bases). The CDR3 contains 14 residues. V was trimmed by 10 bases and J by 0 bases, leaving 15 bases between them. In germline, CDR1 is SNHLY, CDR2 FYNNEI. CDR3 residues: CATGTPTLNTEAFF. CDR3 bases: TGTGCCACCGGGACACCCACATTGAACACTGAAGCTTTCTTT.

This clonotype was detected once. The CDR3 DNA reads as TGTGCCAGCAGCCGTCGCCCTGCTAGCGGGGGAGGTTATGAGCAGTTCTTC. Translated, it gives CASSRRPASGGGYEQFF. The chain is built from TRBV7-8 and TRBJ2-1; TRBD2 aligns across 10 bases. CDR3 length: 17 residues. In germline, CDR1 is SGHVS, CDR2 FQNEAQ. The V segment lost 5 bases and the J segment 8 bases; nucleotides outside the gene matches: 15.

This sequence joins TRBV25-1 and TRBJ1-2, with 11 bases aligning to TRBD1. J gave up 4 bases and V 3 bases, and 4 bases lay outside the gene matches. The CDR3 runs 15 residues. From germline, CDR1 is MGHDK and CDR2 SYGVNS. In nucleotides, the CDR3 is TGTGCCAGCAGTGATGGGACAGGGGGGTCCTATGGCTACACCTTC. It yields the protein CASSDGTGGSYGYTF.

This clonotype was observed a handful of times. In nucleotides, the CDR3 is TGTGCCAGCAGTTCCACGGGCGACAGGGGACTATGGTCACCCCTCCACTTT. This encodes CASSSTGDRGLWSPLHF. The rearrangement uses TRBV13 and TRBJ1-6; 8 bases line up with TRBD1. Germline CDR1 is PRHDT and CDR2 is FYEKMQ (reference sequence). This CDR3 is built from 17 residues. With V trimmed by 6 bases and J by 10 bases, 17 bases remained unmatched.

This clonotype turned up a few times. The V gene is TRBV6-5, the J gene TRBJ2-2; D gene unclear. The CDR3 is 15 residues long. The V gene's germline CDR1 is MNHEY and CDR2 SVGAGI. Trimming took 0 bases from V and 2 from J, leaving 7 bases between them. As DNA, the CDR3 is TGTGCCAGCAGTTACTCCGTCAGAAACACCGGGGAGCTGTTTTTT. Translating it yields CASSYSVRNTGELFF.

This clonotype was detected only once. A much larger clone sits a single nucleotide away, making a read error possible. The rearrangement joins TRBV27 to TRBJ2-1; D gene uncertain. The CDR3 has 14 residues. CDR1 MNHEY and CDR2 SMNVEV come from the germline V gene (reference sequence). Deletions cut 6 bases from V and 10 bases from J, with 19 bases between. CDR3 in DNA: TGTGCCAGCAGCGCCTCCAGAAACTCCTACGAGCAGTTCTTC. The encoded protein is CASSASRNSYEQFF.

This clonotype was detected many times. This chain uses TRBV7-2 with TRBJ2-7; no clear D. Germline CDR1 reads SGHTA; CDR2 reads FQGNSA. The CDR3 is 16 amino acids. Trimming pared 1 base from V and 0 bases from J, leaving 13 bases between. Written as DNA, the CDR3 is TGTGCCAGCAGCTTAGTGGCATCGGCGAGCTCCTACGAGCAGTACTTC. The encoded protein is CASSLVASASSYEQYF.

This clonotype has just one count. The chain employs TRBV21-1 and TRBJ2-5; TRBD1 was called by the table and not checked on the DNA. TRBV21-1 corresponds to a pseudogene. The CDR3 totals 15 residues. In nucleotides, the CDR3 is TGTGCCAACAGCAAAGGCACAGGGGGCCTGGAGACCCAGTACTTC. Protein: CANSKGTGGLETQYF.

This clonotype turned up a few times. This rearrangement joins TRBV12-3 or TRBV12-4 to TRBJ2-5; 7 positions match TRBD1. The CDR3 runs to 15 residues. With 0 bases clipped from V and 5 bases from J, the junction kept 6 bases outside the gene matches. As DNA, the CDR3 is TGTGCCAGCAGTTTAGCCGGGGCAGGGGGTGAGACCCAGTACTTC. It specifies CASSLAGAGGETQYF.

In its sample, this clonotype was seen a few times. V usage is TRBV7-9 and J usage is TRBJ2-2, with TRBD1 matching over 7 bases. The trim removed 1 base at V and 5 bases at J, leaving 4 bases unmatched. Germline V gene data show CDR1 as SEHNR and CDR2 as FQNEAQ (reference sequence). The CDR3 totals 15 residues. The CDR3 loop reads CASSLGQGETGELFF. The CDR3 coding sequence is TGTGCCAGCAGCTTAGGACAGGGTGAAACCGGGGAGCTGTTTTTT.

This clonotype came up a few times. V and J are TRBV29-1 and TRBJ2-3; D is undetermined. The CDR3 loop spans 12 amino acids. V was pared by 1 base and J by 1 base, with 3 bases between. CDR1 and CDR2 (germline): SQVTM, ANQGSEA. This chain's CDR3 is CSVEGGTDTQYF. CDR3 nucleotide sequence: TGCAGCGTTGAAGGGGGCACAGATACGCAGTATTTT.

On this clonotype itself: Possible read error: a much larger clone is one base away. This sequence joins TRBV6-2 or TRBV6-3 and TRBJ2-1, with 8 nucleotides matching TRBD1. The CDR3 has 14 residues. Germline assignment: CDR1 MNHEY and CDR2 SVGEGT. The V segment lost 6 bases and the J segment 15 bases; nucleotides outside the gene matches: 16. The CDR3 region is CASRTGQGRGRRFF. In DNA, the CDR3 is TGTGCCAGCAGGACAGGACAGGGAAGAGGTCGGCGGTTCTTC.

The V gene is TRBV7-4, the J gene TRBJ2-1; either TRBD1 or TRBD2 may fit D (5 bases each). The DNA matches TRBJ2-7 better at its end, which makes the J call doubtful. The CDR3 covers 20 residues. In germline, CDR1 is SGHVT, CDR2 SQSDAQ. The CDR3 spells CASSFFSGREVTRYYNEQYF. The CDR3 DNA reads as TGTGCCAGCAGCTTTTTCTCGGGACGCGAAGTCACCCGATATTACAATGAGCAGTACTTC.

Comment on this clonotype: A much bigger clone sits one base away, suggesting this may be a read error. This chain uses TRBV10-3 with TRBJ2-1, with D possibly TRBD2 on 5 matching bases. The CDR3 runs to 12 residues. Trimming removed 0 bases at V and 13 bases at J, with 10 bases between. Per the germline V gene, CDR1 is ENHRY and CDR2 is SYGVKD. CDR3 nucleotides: TGTGCCATCAGTGAGTCGGAGGAGACCCAGTTCTTC. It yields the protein CAISESEETQFF.

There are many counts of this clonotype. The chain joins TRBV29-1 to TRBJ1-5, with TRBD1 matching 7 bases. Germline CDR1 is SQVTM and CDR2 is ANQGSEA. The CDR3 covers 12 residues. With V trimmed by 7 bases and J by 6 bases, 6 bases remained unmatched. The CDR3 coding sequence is TGCAGCGCCACACACAGGGGTCAGCCCCAGCATTTT. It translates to CSATHRGQPQHF.

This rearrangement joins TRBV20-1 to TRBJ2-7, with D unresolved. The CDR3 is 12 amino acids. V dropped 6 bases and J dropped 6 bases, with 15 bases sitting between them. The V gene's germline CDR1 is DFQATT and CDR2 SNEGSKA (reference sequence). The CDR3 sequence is CSARTLRREQYF. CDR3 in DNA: TGCAGTGCCCGGACCCTCCGTCGCGAGCAGTACTTC.

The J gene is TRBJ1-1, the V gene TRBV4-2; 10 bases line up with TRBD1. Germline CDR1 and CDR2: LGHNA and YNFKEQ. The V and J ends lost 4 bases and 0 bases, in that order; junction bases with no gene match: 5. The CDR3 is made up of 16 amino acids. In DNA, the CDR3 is TGTGCCAGCAGCCCGGACAGGGGGTTTATGAACACTGAAGCTTTCTTT. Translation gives CASSPDRGFMNTEAFF.

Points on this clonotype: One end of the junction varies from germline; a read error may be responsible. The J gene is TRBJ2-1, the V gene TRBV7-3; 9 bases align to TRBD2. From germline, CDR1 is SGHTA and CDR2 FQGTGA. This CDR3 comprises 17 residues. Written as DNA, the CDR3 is TGTGCCGGCAGCTTAACGGGGCGGGAGGGCCTCCACAATGAGCAGTTCTTC. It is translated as CAGSLTGREGLHNEQFF.

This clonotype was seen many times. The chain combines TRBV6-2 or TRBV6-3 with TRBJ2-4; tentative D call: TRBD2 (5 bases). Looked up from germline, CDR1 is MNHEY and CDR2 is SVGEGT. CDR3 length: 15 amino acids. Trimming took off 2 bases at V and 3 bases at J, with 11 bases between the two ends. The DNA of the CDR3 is TGTGCCAGCAGTTACCCGCCGGAGGACAAAAACATTCAGTACTTC. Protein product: CASSYPPEDKNIQYF.

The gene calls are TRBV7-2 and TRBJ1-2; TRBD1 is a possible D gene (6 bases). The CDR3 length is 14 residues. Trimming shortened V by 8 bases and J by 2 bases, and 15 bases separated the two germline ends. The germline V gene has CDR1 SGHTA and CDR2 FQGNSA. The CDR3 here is CASAFRGANYGYTF. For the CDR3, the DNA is TGTGCCAGCGCGTTCAGGGGCGCGAACTATGGCTACACCTTC.

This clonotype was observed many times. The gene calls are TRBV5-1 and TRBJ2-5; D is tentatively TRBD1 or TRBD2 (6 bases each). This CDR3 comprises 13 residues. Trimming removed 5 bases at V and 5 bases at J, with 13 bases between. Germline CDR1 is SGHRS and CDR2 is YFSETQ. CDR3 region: CASRPGASETQYF. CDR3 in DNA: TGCGCCAGCAGGCCGGGGGCAAGTGAGACCCAGTACTTC.

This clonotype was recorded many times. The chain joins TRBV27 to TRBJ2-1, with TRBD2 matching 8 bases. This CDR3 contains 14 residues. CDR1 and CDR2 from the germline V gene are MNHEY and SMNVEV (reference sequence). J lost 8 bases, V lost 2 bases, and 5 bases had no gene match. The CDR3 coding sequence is TGTGCCAGCAGTTTAGGGACTAGTTCCCATGAGCAGTTCTTC. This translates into CASSLGTSSHEQFF.